Listed below are T cell receptor beta chains from one sample, sequenced in a study of T cell responses to AZD1222 COVID-19 vaccine. Only in-frame clones appear in the TCRdb table, and some are missing; sequencing was by immunoSEQ multiplex PCR. This sample has 95,000 to 110,000 clones, with 90% to 95% found just once. Sample: peripheral blood, taken on day 0 of AZD1222 vaccination. The source is an adult in good health. The CDR3 runs from the conserved cysteine through the conserved F or W. Each record gives: V gene, D gene, J gene, clone size, CDR3 protein, CDR3 DNA. The D gene is left open where the match is weak. Clone size is stated in some rows and not others, as once, few, many or a class when expanded.

v_gene: TRBV4-3; d_gene: -; j_gene: TRBJ2-7; abundance: -; CDR3aa: CASSPQWGGPSAEQYF; CDR3nt: TGCGCCAGCAGCCCCCAGTGGGGCGGGCCATCTGCCGAGCAGTACTTC
v_gene: TRBV5-4; d_gene: TRBD2; j_gene: TRBJ2-1; abundance: few; CDR3aa: CASSVGTSGGYNEQFF; CDR3nt: TGTGCCAGCAGCGTGGGTACTAGCGGGGGGTACAATGAGCAGTTCTTC
v_gene: TRBV12-3/TRBV12-4; d_gene: -; j_gene: TRBJ1-5; abundance: -; CDR3aa: CASSLAQDQPQHF; CDR3nt: TGTGCCAGCAGTTTAGCGCAAGATCAGCCCCAGCATTTT
v_gene: TRBV18; d_gene: -; j_gene: TRBJ2-1; abundance: -; CDR3aa: CASSPPARASYNEQFF; CDR3nt: TGTGCCAGCTCACCACCGGCCAGGGCCTCCTACAATGAGCAGTTCTTC
v_gene: TRBV18; d_gene: TRBD1; j_gene: TRBJ2-7; abundance: -; CDR3aa: CASSRDRDYEQYF; CDR3nt: TGTGCCAGCTCACGGGACAGGGACTACGAGCAGTACTTC
v_gene: TRBV2; d_gene: -; j_gene: TRBJ1-5; abundance: -; CDR3aa: CASSEALSGNYQPQHF; CDR3nt: TGTGCCAGCAGTGAAGCGCTTTCGGGCAATTATCAGCCCCAGCATTTT
v_gene: TRBV5-5; d_gene: TRBD2; j_gene: TRBJ2-1; abundance: -; CDR3aa: CASSVGLAGGVGEQFF; CDR3nt: TGTGCCAGCAGCGTCGGACTAGCGGGAGGGGTCGGTGAGCAGTTCTTC
v_gene: TRBV27; d_gene: -; j_gene: TRBJ2-5; abundance: -; CDR3aa: CASSLSQGLTQYF; CDR3nt: TGTGCCAGCAGTTTAAGTCAGGGATTGACCCAGTACTTC
v_gene: TRBV6-4; d_gene: -; j_gene: TRBJ2-3; abundance: -; CDR3aa: CASSSKRGDTQYF; CDR3nt: TGTGCCAGCAGTAGTAAACGCGGGGATACGCAGTATTTT
v_gene: TRBV6-5; d_gene: -; j_gene: TRBJ1-2; abundance: -; CDR3aa: CASRRSNGYTF; CDR3nt: TGTGCCAGCCGTAGGTCGAATGGCTACACCTTC